The next 30 T cell receptor beta chains were all read from a single sample in a study of OX40 agonist ivuxolimab in advanced cancers. Some clones are missing from TCRdb's copy, which holds only in-frame ones; the method was immunoSEQ multiplex PCR. This repertoire shows 90,000 to 150,000 clones, around 87% found once; its top ten account for about 0.55%. The sequencing used CD4+ or CD8+ T cells sorted from blood, collected in a trial of the OX40 agonist ivuxolimab. These receptors came from an adult with an advanced solid tumor such as melanoma, head and neck, liver or kidney cancer.

The sample holds a few counts of this clone. The chain is built from TRBV28 and TRBJ2-1, with 14 bases aligning to TRBD2. The CDR3 length is 13 residues. Germline trimming cut 10 bases from V and 10 bases from J; bases unmatched to any gene: 6. CDR1 is MDHEN, CDR2 SYDVKM, per germline. The CDR3 loop reads CANGLAGGREQFF. The CDR3 DNA reads TGTGCCAACGGACTAGCGGGGGGACGCGAGCAGTTCTTC.

V and J are TRBV7-9 and TRBJ2-5; 12 bases align to TRBD1. After removal of 4 bases from V and 5 bases from J, the junction contained 5 bases not matched to a gene. The germline V gene encodes CDR1 SEHNR and CDR2 FQNEAQ (reference sequence). The CDR3 length is 15 residues. CDR3 amino acids: CASSSGQGAWETQYF. CDR3 sequence (DNA): TGTGCCAGCAGCTCGGGACAGGGGGCTTGGGAGACCCAGTACTTC. The whole variable domain, filled in from reference TRBV7-9 and TRBJ2-5, reads DTGVSQNPRHKITKRGQNVTFRCDPISEHNRLYWYRQTLGQGPEFLTYFQNEAQLEKSRLLSDRFSAERPKGSFSTLEIQRTEQGDSAMYLCASSSGQGAWETQYFGPGTRLLVL.

The chain carries TRBV6-6 and TRBJ1-1; D gene unclear. This CDR3 is built from 11 residues. Germline V CDR1 and CDR2: MNHNY, SVGAGI (reference sequence). With 7 bases removed from V and 5 bases from J, the gap between germline ends came to 8 bases. The CDR3 DNA is TGTGCCAGCACCCGGGAGACTGAAGCTTTCTTT. Its translation is CASTRETEAFF.

The chain employs TRBV7-7 and TRBJ2-2, with 12 bases identical to TRBD2. The trim removed 4 bases at V and 1 base at J, leaving 1 base unmatched. The CDR3 contains 16 residues. CDR1 is SSHAT, CDR2 FNYEAQ, per germline (reference sequence). The CDR3 DNA follows: TGTGCCAGCAGCTGGGGACTAGCGGGGAACACCGGGGAGCTGTTTTTT. This sequence encodes CASSWGLAGNTGELFF.

Only one count was recorded for this clone. This chain connects TRBV25-1 to TRBJ1-2; 7 bases align to TRBD1. Germline CDR1 is MGHDK and CDR2 is SYGVNS. Unmatched junction bases numbered 1, after V lost 6 bases and J lost 0 bases. This CDR3 has 13 amino acids. The CDR3 DNA reads as TGTGCCAGCAGCAGGGGGACTAACTATGGCTACACCTTC. Protein: CASSRGTNYGYTF.

Regarding this clone: The same CDR3 can be traced to other DNA sequences in this sample. V and J are TRBV6-5 and TRBJ2-7, with 8 bases lining up with TRBD1. Per germline, CDR1 MNHEY and CDR2 SVGAGI. V lost 0 bases, J lost 1 base, and 2 bases stayed unmatched. There are 15 residues in the CDR3. CDR3 region: CASSYSGQGSYEQYF. CDR3 nucleotide sequence: TGTGCCAGCAGTTACTCTGGACAGGGTTCCTACGAGCAGTACTTC.

This chain connects TRBV9 to TRBJ2-5; D call uncertain. CDR3 length equals 12 residues. Germline V lookup: CDR1 SGDLS, CDR2 YYNGEE. V lost 0 bases and J lost 2, with 2 bases in between. Written as DNA, the CDR3 is TGTGCCAGCAGCGTAGGGCAAGAGACCCAGTACTTC. It is translated as CASSVGQETQYF.

The chain employs TRBV28 and TRBJ2-7, with a weak D call TRBD2 (6 bases). Trimming took off 7 bases at V and 1 base at J, with 11 bases between the two ends. Germline CDR1 reads MDHEN; CDR2 reads SYDVKM. This CDR3 has 13 amino acids. The CDR3 reads CASTEGMSYEQYF. The DNA of the CDR3 is TGTGCCAGCACGGAGGGGATGTCCTACGAGCAGTACTTC.

The chain joins TRBV19 to TRBJ2-7; D not resolved. Looked up from germline, CDR1 is LNHDA and CDR2 is SQIVND (reference sequence). V lost 1 base to trimming and J lost 6 bases, with 19 bases between them. This CDR3 has 16 amino acids. The CDR3 protein is CASSIGAKAGYGEQYF. The DNA of the CDR3 is TGTGCCAGTAGTATAGGAGCCAAGGCCGGGTACGGCGAGCAGTACTTC. Complete variable domain (other parts from reference TRBV19 and TRBJ2-7): DGGITQSPKYLFRKEGQNVTLSCEQNLNHDAMYWYRQDPGQGLRLIYYSQIVNDFQKGDIAEGYSVSREKKESFPLTVTSAQKNPTAFYLCASSIGAKAGYGEQYFGPGTRLTVT.

The chain has TRBV7-2 and TRBJ2-3; the D is unclear. Trimming removed 0 bases at V and 6 bases at J, with 4 bases between. Germline CDR1 reads SGHTA; CDR2 reads FQGNSA. CDR3 size: 12 residues. This chain's CDR3 is CASSLAADTQYF. The CDR3 DNA sequence: TGTGCCAGCAGCTTAGCAGCGGATACGCAGTATTTT.

V gene TRBV6-1 combines with J gene TRBJ2-1; no firm D call. This CDR3 comprises 14 residues. V gave up 7 bases and J gave up 0 bases, with 10 bases separating them. Germline V gives CDR1 MNHNS, CDR2 SASEGT. CDR3 sequence (DNA): TGTGCCAGCAAGGGATACAGCTCCTACAATGAGCAGTTCTTC. Protein sequence: CASKGYSSYNEQFF.

The chain recombines TRBV10-3 with TRBJ2-2; D is possibly TRBD1 (7 bases). The ends were cut back, 0 bases at V and 6 bases at J, with 17 bases in the middle. The germline V gene has CDR1 ENHRY and CDR2 SYGVKD. The CDR3 has 17 residues. The CDR3 DNA reads as TGTGCCATCAGTGAGTCTGGAGGGGGCGGTCCGGCCGGGGAGCTGTTTTTT. Encoded protein: CAISESGGGGPAGELFF.

The V gene is TRBV20-1, the J gene TRBJ2-7; TRBD2 is a possible D gene (6 bases). CDR3 length: 11 residues. The V gene's germline CDR1 is DFQATT and CDR2 SNEGSKA (reference sequence). CDR3 loop: CRGGPRDEQYF. The CDR3 nucleotides read TGCAGGGGGGGACCTAGGGACGAGCAGTACTTC.

The genes are TRBV18 and TRBJ2-4; TRBD1 might be the D (5 bases). From germline, CDR1 is KGHSH and CDR2 LQKENI. CDR3 size: 15 residues. V was clipped by 3 bases and J by 1 base, with 10 bases between them. CDR3 DNA sequence: TGTGCCAGCTCACCCCAGAACAGGGCCAAAAACATTCAGTACTTC. Amino acid sequence: CASSPQNRAKNIQYF.

This rearrangement joins TRBV5-1 to TRBJ1-1; the match to TRBD1 covers 11 bases. Losses at the gene ends were 4 bases for V and 4 bases for J; bases not matched to a gene: 3. Germline V lookup: CDR1 SGHRS, CDR2 YFSETQ. This CDR3 is built from 14 residues. The CDR3 DNA follows: TGCGCCAGCAGCCTCGGGACAGGGGGCACTGAAGCTTTCTTT. It yields the protein CASSLGTGGTEAFF.

A single count supports this clone. The chain joins TRBV4-3 to TRBJ1-6, with no clear D. CDR1 is LGHNA and CDR2 is YSLEER in the germline V gene. V lost 7 bases, J lost 1 base, and 17 bases lay in between. This CDR3 has 17 residues. CDR3 sequence reads: CASTKAPARSYNSPLHF. The CDR3 DNA follows: TGCGCCAGCACGAAAGCCCCGGCCAGGTCCTATAATTCACCCCTCCACTTT.

This chain connects TRBV14 to TRBJ2-7; D possibly corresponds to TRBD1 (6 bases). V lost 0 bases, J lost 4 bases, and 7 bases lay in between. Germline V CDR1 and CDR2: SGHDN, FVKESK. CDR3 size: 13 residues. In nucleotides, the CDR3 is TGTGCCAGCAGCCAAGACAGGGGATACGAGCAGTACTTC. Encoded protein: CASSQDRGYEQYF.

This chain joins TRBV5-1 and TRBJ1-3; 9 bases are a match to TRBD1. V lost 0 bases to trimming and J lost 7 bases; unmatched junction nucleotides: 5. Germline V gene data show CDR1 as SGHRS and CDR2 as YFSETQ. This CDR3 spans 15 amino acids. The CDR3 coding sequence is TGCGCCAGCAGCTTGGGAGACAGGGGGAGGAACACCATATATTTT. Encoded protein: CASSLGDRGRNTIYF.

The V and J genes are TRBV30 and TRBJ2-5; TRBD1 matches at 9 bases. Germline CDR1 reads GTSNPN; CDR2 reads SVGIG (reference sequence). V lost 5 bases, J lost 1 base, and 2 bases stayed unmatched. The CDR3 has 13 amino acids. The CDR3 reads CAWGTGLQETQYF. CDR3 in DNA: TGTGCCTGGGGGACAGGGCTCCAAGAGACCCAGTACTTC.

This sequence joins TRBV30 and TRBJ2-3; 13 nucleotides line up with TRBD2. Germline-derived CDR1 and CDR2 are GTSNPN and SVGIG (reference sequence). The CDR3 covers 17 residues. Trimming removed 4 bases from V and 5 bases from J; junction bases left unmatched: 12. The CDR3 reads CAWKKKTSGGSQDTQYF. CDR3 nucleotides: TGTGCCTGGAAAAAAAAGACTAGCGGGGGGAGTCAAGATACGCAGTATTTT.

The CDR3, as DNA: TGTGCCAGCAGCTTAGGACGGACTAGCATCGGCTACACCTTC. It is translated as CASSLGRTSIGYTF. The chain links TRBV5-5 to TRBJ1-2, with D unresolved. Trimming removed 2 bases from V and 8 bases from J, with 16 bases in between. Germline V CDR1 and CDR2: SGHKS, YYEKEE (reference sequence). The CDR3 is made up of 14 amino acids.

This chain links TRBV5-1 with TRBJ2-6; no clear D. The CDR3 has 15 residues. Germline V gene sequence: CDR1 SGHRS, CDR2 YFSETQ. V was clipped by 7 bases and J by 1 base, with 12 bases between them. CDR3 sequence: CASSSQYSGANVLTF. The CDR3 DNA reads as TGCGCCAGCTCTTCTCAGTATTCTGGGGCCAACGTCCTGACTTTC.

This clone was detected a few times. The rearrangement joins TRBV18 to TRBJ1-6; tentatively, D is TRBD1 (6 bases). The germline V gene has CDR1 KGHSH and CDR2 LQKENI. The CDR3 consists of 14 residues. V gave up 3 bases and J gave up 5 bases, with 8 bases separating them. In DNA, the CDR3 is TGTGCCAGCTCACCGACAGGAAATAATTCACCCCTCCACTTT. Translation: CASSPTGNNSPLHF.

The rearrangement links TRBV5-1 to TRBJ2-1; D is possibly TRBD2 (6 bases). Trimming removed 0 bases from V and 5 bases from J, with 15 bases in between. This CDR3 is built from 16 residues. Germline V gene data show CDR1 as SGHRS and CDR2 as YFSETQ. CDR3 DNA: TGCGCCAGCAGCTTGGCTACAGCGGGTTCTAACAATGAGCAGTTCTTC. As protein: CASSLATAGSNNEQFF.

The chain has TRBV5-5 and TRBJ2-7; D unclear. The CDR3 loop spans 13 amino acids. CDR1 and CDR2 (germline): SGHKS, YYEKEE (reference sequence). The V end lost 3 bases, the J end lost 0 bases, and 7 bases lay between the germline ends. CDR3 protein: CASSSPSSYEQYF. In DNA, the CDR3 is TGTGCCAGCAGCTCCCCCAGCTCCTACGAGCAGTACTTC.

The genes are TRBV7-2 and TRBJ1-3; D is ambiguous. Germline-derived CDR1 and CDR2 are SGHTA and FQGNSA. Deletions cut 5 bases from V and 6 bases from J, with 23 bases between. This CDR3 contains 17 residues. In nucleotides, the CDR3 is TGTGCCAGCAGCCCCGTAACGGTCCGTTTCAGCTTAAACACCATATATTTT. Its protein product is CASSPVTVRFSLNTIYF.

CDR3: CASSLAGSSLSYEQYF. The CDR3 nucleotides are TGTGCCAGCAGCTTAGCAGGGTCCTCACTATCCTACGAGCAGTACTTC. V is TRBV7-2 and J is TRBJ2-7; D not certain. The CDR3 is 16 residues long. V dropped 0 bases and J dropped 1 base, with 13 bases sitting between them. CDR1 and CDR2 from the germline V gene are SGHTA and FQGNSA.

This chain links TRBV6-1 with TRBJ2-3; TRBD1 or TRBD2 may be the D gene (5 bases each). This CDR3 region has 14 residues. V shed 2 bases and J shed 7 bases, with 13 bases lying between them. Looked up from germline, CDR1 is MNHNS and CDR2 is SASEGT. This CDR3 reads CASSEFDGAHTQYF. DNA of the CDR3: TGTGCCAGCAGTGAATTTGACGGGGCGCATACGCAGTATTTT.

CDR3 sequence reads: CASSFRDGPSTDTQYF. As DNA, the CDR3 is TGTGCCAGCAGTTTCAGGGACGGACCTAGCACAGATACGCAGTATTTT. The chain uses TRBV27 and TRBJ2-3; D possibly uses TRBD1 or TRBD2 (5 bases each). Per the germline V gene, CDR1 is MNHEY and CDR2 is SMNVEV (reference sequence). The CDR3 has 16 residues. Trimming pared 3 bases from V and 0 bases from J, leaving 13 bases between.

V and J are TRBV28 and TRBJ2-5, with 9 nucleotides matching TRBD2. This CDR3 is built from 16 residues. The germline V gene has CDR1 MDHEN and CDR2 SYDVKM. V lost 5 bases, J lost 2 bases, and 9 bases stayed unmatched. CDR3 sequence: CASSPRRSGGQETQYF. In DNA, the CDR3 is TGTGCCAGCAGTCCCCGAAGAAGCGGGGGGCAAGAGACCCAGTACTTC.